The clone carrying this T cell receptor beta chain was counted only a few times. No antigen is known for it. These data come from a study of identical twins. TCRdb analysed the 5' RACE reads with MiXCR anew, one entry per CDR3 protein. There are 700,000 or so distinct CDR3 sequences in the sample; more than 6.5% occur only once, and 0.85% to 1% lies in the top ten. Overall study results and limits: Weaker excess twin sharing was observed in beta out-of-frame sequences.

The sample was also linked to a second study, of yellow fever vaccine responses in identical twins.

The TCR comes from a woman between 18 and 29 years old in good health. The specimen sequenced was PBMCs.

CDR3 amino acids: CASHSGGETNPRGAGEYNEQFF. CDR3 in DNA: TGTGCCAGCCACAGCGGGGGGGAGACAAACCCACGGGGAGCGGGGGAATACAATGAGCAGTTCTTC. This chain links TRBV6-2 or TRBV6-3 with TRBJ2-1; 10 nucleotides align to TRBD2. The CDR3 extends over 22 amino acids. Germline CDR1 MNHEY, CDR2 SVGEGT. V trimming: 8 bases; J trimming: 4 bases; junction bases outside the gene matches: 29.